This T cell receptor (beta chain) was observed in a study of identical twins (TCRdb year 2016). Concerning the study at large: To test whether fetal clonotypes persist, this study deep-sequenced TCR alpha and beta repertoires from monozygotic twins, from unrelated adults of various ages, and from cord blood. To rule out contamination, replicate twin experiments were performed at different times with different library preparation protocols. The paper as a whole reports these results and caveats: Zero-insertion analyses could be partly confounded by invariant T cells such as MAIT and iNKT, though diverse VJ usage argued against such confounding for most clonotypes. Fewer insertions were carried by abundant cord blood beta clonotypes; a weaker similar trend was observed in young adult naive repertoires, while no such trend was observed in memory repertoires. The excess sharing between twins in beta out-of-frame sequences was weaker because fewer shared sequences reduced the signal-to-noise ratio. Because the same donors could not be followed over many years, conclusions were based on cross-sectional statistical analysis. Compared with coincidental sharing between unrelated individuals, an excess of low generation-probability sequences was observed among out-of-frame TCR alpha sequences shared between twins. In monozygotic twins, out-of-frame TCR alpha sharing was systematically underestimated by recombination models, although the models agreed with sharing between unrelated individuals.

Only healthy Caucasian donors were included. Three pairs of female monozygotic twins, all aged roughly 18 to 29 years, made up the twin cohort. Peripheral blood mononuclear cells were the source from which RNA for the TCR libraries was isolated. The CDR3 numbers 12 residues from cysteine through phenylalanine. Here the CDR3 DNA is all that survives: 36 bases in frame from base 1. The germline V gene yields SQVTM for CDR1 and ANQGSEA for CDR2. Trimming removed 8 bases from V and 4 bases from J, leaving 15 bases between the germline ends. Libraries came from 5' RACE. The sample was run on an Illumina HiSeq 2000. A universal primer binding site was added through template switching, and the final cDNA carried a unique molecular identifier so that TCR cDNA molecules could be counted accurately. Specific primers in the conserved constant-segment region were used to synthesize first-strand cDNA for the TCR alpha and beta chains. To control for contamination, every cDNA library carried two barcodes: a SMART-Mk sample barcode plus Illumina barcodes. TruSeq adapter sequences, together with Illumina sample barcodes, were added in two successive PCR steps. The Illumina HiSeq platform was used with custom primers to sequence TCR alpha and beta cDNA libraries. The original methods were these. Raw reads were processed with MiGEC to extract unique molecular identifiers, and MiXCR was used to determine CDR3 positions. Recombination models were inferred per individual with the repgenHMM and IGoR tools using an EM algorithm. Shared clonotypes were analyzed with the tcR package in R, and sharing was normalized by the product of cloneset sizes. Out-of-frame nonproductive sequences were analyzed to study raw recombination free of thymic and clonal selection effects. TCRdb ran its own pipeline on the public reads, namely fastp trimming at Q25 and MiXCR clone calling, and kept in-frame beta chains. Every CDR3 protein is listed once, alongside the most common genes and DNA of its rows. V and J calls and clone size were set by TCRdb, not the authors. Here the sample has roughly 700,000 distinct CDR3 sequences; 8% to 9% occur a single time. Of the sample, around 0.98% falls within the top ten clones.

On this clonotype itself: This clone's antigen is unknown. No qualities accompany the bases; no much larger clone lies one base away.

A further study also used this sample, focusing on yellow fever vaccine responses in identical twins. The second publication reports: The authors reported that the T cell response to vaccination in identical twins appeared partly convergent and partly personalized. Focusing on identical twins, the study followed the T cell clones that responded to the vaccine, and did so with precision.

The origin of this receptor is a woman in her late teens or twenties in good health. The chain is assembled from TRBV29-1 and TRBJ2-7; the D gene is unclear. Sequencing was done on a sample of PBMCs. Read as DNA, the sequence is TGCAGCTCCTCCGCGGACGGTTACGAGCAGTACTTC. Its translation is CSSSADGYEQYF.